What follows are 13 T cell receptor beta chains derived from one specimen sequenced in a study of blood T cell repertoires in COVID-19. TCRdb keeps only in-frame clones here, not all; method: immunoSEQ multiplex PCR. The sample holds around 240,000 clones, more than 65% seen once. Sequenced: peripheral blood. These TCRs come from a woman in her forties who had recovered from COVID-19.

The chain employs TRBV28 and TRBJ1-2; D might be TRBD1 (6 bases). Deletions cut 5 bases from V and 4 bases from J, with 29 bases between. CDR3 size: 19 residues. Germline-derived CDR1 and CDR2 are MDHEN and SYDVKM. CDR3 nucleotides: TGTGCCAGCAGTCCCACAACGCTGGGGGGGCTGGCGGCAATCTATGGCTACACCTTC. This codes for CASSPTTLGGLAAIYGYTF.

The chain couples TRBV11-3 to TRBJ2-7, with D tentatively TRBD1 (5 bases). V lost 8 bases and J lost 4, with 9 bases in between. The CDR3 is 11 amino acids. The germline V gene has CDR1 SGHNT and CDR2 YENEEA. CDR3 region: CASGTGYEQYF. The CDR3 region has the DNA TGTGCCAGCGGCACAGGTTACGAGCAGTACTTC.

This chain connects TRBV7-9 to TRBJ2-1, with TRBD1 identical over 12 bases. CDR3 size: 16 residues. CDR1 is SEHNR, CDR2 FQNEAQ, per germline (reference sequence). V lost 4 bases, J lost 7 bases, and 8 bases stayed unmatched. The CDR3 region is CASSSPGQGASNEQFF. The CDR3, as DNA: TGTGCCAGCAGCTCCCCGGGACAGGGGGCTAGTAATGAGCAGTTCTTC.

This chain joins TRBV9 and TRBJ2-2, with 13 nucleotides matching TRBD2. The germline V gene encodes CDR1 SGDLS and CDR2 YYNGEE. This CDR3 has 17 residues. V dropped 4 bases and J dropped 7; count of bases not matched to a gene: 10. CDR3 in DNA: TGTGCCAGCAGCACCAGACTAGCGGGGGGAACTCTCGGGGAGCTGTTTTTT. Translated, it gives CASSTRLAGGTLGELFF.

The chain uses TRBV27 and TRBJ2-7; unclear D gene. Trimming removed 5 bases from V and 0 bases from J, with 5 bases in between. The CDR3 extends over 12 amino acids. CDR1 and CDR2 (germline): MNHEY, SMNVEV (reference sequence). The CDR3 sequence is CASSASSYEQYF. As DNA, the CDR3 is TGTGCCAGCAGTGCGAGCTCCTACGAGCAGTACTTC.

This sequence joins TRBV7-9 and TRBJ1-1; tentative D call: TRBD1 (6 bases). CDR1 is SEHNR, CDR2 FQNEAQ, per germline (reference sequence). The length of the CDR3 is 12 residues. The V gene lost 5 bases and the J gene lost 7 bases, with 11 bases spanning the gap. Here the CDR3 DNA reads TGTGCCAGCAGCAACCCGACAGGTGAAGCTTTCTTT. Amino acids: CASSNPTGEAFF.

CDR3 bases: TGTGCCAGCTCACCGGCCGGGACAGCCGAAGCTTTCTTT. It translates to CASSPAGTAEAFF. The gene calls are TRBV18 and TRBJ1-1; 7 nucleotides match TRBD1. Germline loops: CDR1 KGHSH, CDR2 LQKENI. The CDR3 contains 13 residues. With 3 bases clipped from V and 8 bases from J, the junction kept 6 bases outside the gene matches.

J is TRBJ1-2 and V is TRBV4-2; 7 nucleotides agree with TRBD1. This CDR3 comprises 15 residues. The V and J ends lost 3 bases and 4 bases, in that order; junction bases with no gene match: 8. Germline loops: CDR1 LGHNA, CDR2 YNFKEQ. The CDR3 is CASSQERQGPYGYTF. In DNA form, the CDR3 reads TGTGCCAGCAGCCAGGAAAGACAGGGCCCCTATGGCTACACCTTC.

The chain has TRBV3-1 (or the pseudogene TRBV3-2) and TRBJ1-1; no definite D call. Germline V gives CDR1 LGHDT, CDR2 YNNKEL (reference sequence). Trimming removed 7 bases at V and 8 bases at J, with 14 bases between. This CDR3 region has 12 residues. CDR3 sequence: CASTASGIEAFF. The CDR3 DNA is TGTGCCAGCACTGCTTCGGGGATAGAAGCTTTCTTT.

The chain joins TRBV5-4 to TRBJ1-2; TRBD1 matches at 7 bases. Germline CDR1 and CDR2: SGHNT and YYREEE (reference sequence). V lost 1 base and J lost 1; bases outside the gene matches: 16. The CDR3 extends over 19 amino acids. The CDR3 nucleotides read TGTGCCAGCAGCTTGAGAGCCTTCGGGATGGGACAGAATAACTATGGCTACACCTTC. Its translation is CASSLRAFGMGQNNYGYTF.

The sample holds a few counts of this clone. The CDR3: CASSIGAGWNTEAFF. Written as DNA, the CDR3 is TGTGCCAGTAGTATTGGGGCAGGATGGAACACTGAAGCTTTCTTT. The gene calls are TRBV19 and TRBJ1-1; possibly TRBD1 for D (5 bases). Germline V lookup: CDR1 LNHDA, CDR2 SQIVND (reference sequence). The CDR3 is 15 amino acids. Between the trimmed V and J ends, which lost 3 bases and 1 base, there was a span of 12 bases.

The rearrangement joins TRBV5-5 to TRBJ1-5; maybe TRBD1 (5 bases). V was trimmed by 5 bases and J by 5 bases, leaving 14 bases between them. Per the germline V gene, CDR1 is SGHKS and CDR2 is YYEKEE (reference sequence). The CDR3 length is 14 residues. Here the CDR3 reads CASRQDLTYQPQHF. For the CDR3, the DNA is TGTGCCAGCAGACAGGACCTAACCTATCAGCCCCAGCATTTT.

In this sample, this clone turned up many times. This chain connects TRBV7-2 to TRBJ2-1, with 8 bases fitting TRBD1. This CDR3 spans 15 amino acids. Germline CDR1 SGHTA, CDR2 FQGNSA. J gave up 4 bases and V 5 bases, and 7 bases lay outside the gene matches. The CDR3 is CASSMSRTGYNEQFF. The CDR3 nucleotides read TGTGCCAGCAGCATGTCCCGGACAGGGTACAATGAGCAGTTCTTC.